These 24 T cell receptor beta chains were all obtained from the same sample, sequenced in a study of blood T cell repertoires in COVID-19. The assay was immunoSEQ multiplex PCR, and TCRdb's table has in-frame clones only and misses some. Altogether 110,000 to 150,000 clones are present, around 77% being singletons, with the ten largest covering about 8.6%. Sequenced material: peripheral blood. Receptors were obtained from a man aged 45-65 years with active or convalescent COVID-19.

The chain has TRBV20-1 and TRBJ2-3; D is ambiguous. This CDR3 is built from 14 residues. Germline CDR1 DFQATT, CDR2 SNEGSKA (reference sequence). Trimming cost V 3 bases and J 2 bases, with 12 bases left between them. CDR3 sequence: CSASYADTTDTQYF. The CDR3 DNA follows: TGCAGTGCTAGTTATGCCGACACCACAGATACGCAGTATTTT.

The chain links TRBV6-1 to TRBJ2-7; no reliable D call. The germline CDR1 and CDR2 sequences are MNHNS and SASEGT. The CDR3 runs to 14 residues. The germline V and J ends were trimmed by 2 bases and 2 bases, with 10 bases remaining between them. The CDR3, as DNA: TGTGCCAGCAGTGAACAGGTATTGGCCTACGAGCAGTACTTC. Its protein is CASSEQVLAYEQYF.

The chain employs TRBV7-2 and TRBJ2-3, with a tentative D call TRBD1 (6 bases). CDR3 size: 14 residues. Trimming stripped 5 bases from V and 0 bases from J, with 9 bases between. CDR1 is SGHTA, CDR2 FQGNSA, per germline. CDR3 coding DNA: TGTGCCAGCAGCCGGGACACGAGCACAGATACGCAGTATTTT. It encodes CASSRDTSTDTQYF.

The rearrangement links TRBV11-2 to TRBJ1-1, with TRBD1 as a possible D gene (6 bases). The V gene lost 1 base and the J gene lost 1 base, with 7 bases spanning the gap. Germline assignment: CDR1 SGHAT and CDR2 FQNNGV. This CDR3 has 14 residues. This CDR3 is CASSLAQGNTEAFF. The CDR3 bases are TGTGCCAGCAGCTTAGCACAGGGGAACACTGAAGCTTTCTTT.

V and J are TRBV5-8 and TRBJ2-1, with a tentative D call TRBD2 (6 bases). CDR1 and CDR2 (germline): SGHTS, YDEGEE. V lost 5 bases and J 9 bases, leaving 21 bases between the germline ends. CDR3 size: 15 residues. The CDR3 region has the DNA TGTGCCAGCAGGCGAGCTAGCGTCTACGAGGTTGAGCAGTTCTTC. This codes for CASRRASVYEVEQFF.

The V call is TRBV6-5, the J call TRBJ2-7, with 9 bases fitting TRBD1. The ends lost 5 bases at V and 5 bases at J; junction bases unmatched: 4. Germline lookup yields CDR1 MNHEY and CDR2 SVGAGI. CDR3 length: 13 amino acids. This CDR3 reads CASSRDRGNEQYF. CDR3 coding DNA: TGTGCCAGCAGTCGTGACAGGGGGAACGAGCAGTACTTC.

The chain is built from TRBV7-8 and TRBJ2-5; a possible D gene is TRBD1 (5 bases). The V gene's germline CDR1 is SGHVS and CDR2 FQNEAQ. Trimming pared 5 bases from V and 1 base from J, leaving 11 bases between. The CDR3 consists of 14 residues. The CDR3 sequence: CASSTTVGQETQYF. CDR3 bases: TGTGCCAGCAGCACGACAGTTGGCCAAGAGACCCAGTACTTC.

The chain has TRBV11-3 and TRBJ2-5; D possibly corresponds to TRBD2 (5 bases). CDR1 and CDR2 (germline): SGHNT, YENEEA. V was pared by 3 bases and J by 5 bases, with 13 bases between. This CDR3 contains 14 residues. CDR3 nucleotide sequence: TGTGCCAGCAGCTTGCGTTCTAGCCCCGAGACCCAGTACTTC. This translates into CASSLRSSPETQYF.

The V gene is TRBV3-1 (or the pseudogene TRBV3-2), the J gene TRBJ2-5, with TRBD1 matching over 7 bases. Germline V gene lookup returns CDR1 LGHDT and CDR2 YNNKEL (reference sequence). This CDR3 has 14 residues. The ends lost 2 bases at V and 4 bases at J; junction bases unmatched: 4. The CDR3 sequence is CASSQRPGGETQYF. CDR3 nucleotides: TGTGCCAGCAGCCAACGCCCAGGGGGAGAGACCCAGTACTTC.

The rearrangement joins TRBV4-2 to TRBJ1-1; TRBD1 matches 8 bases. Germline CDR1 and CDR2: LGHNA and YNFKEQ. The CDR3 has 18 residues. Trimming at V came to 0 bases and at J to 0 bases, leaving 9 bases not matched to a gene. CDR3 in amino acids: CASSQEPRTGLMNTEAFF. The CDR3 region has the DNA TGTGCCAGCAGCCAAGAACCCCGGACAGGGCTCATGAACACTGAAGCTTTCTTT.

This clone has ten or more counts. The chain uses TRBV14 and TRBJ2-4; perhaps TRBD2 as D (6 bases). V lost 4 bases to trimming and J lost 8 bases, with 18 bases between them. This CDR3 has 15 amino acids. Germline CDR1 is SGHDN and CDR2 is FVKESK. CDR3 in DNA: TGTGCCAGCAGCCCGACTAGATCCCCGGAAGACATTCAGTACTTC. Its translation is CASSPTRSPEDIQYF.

CDR3 in amino acids: CASSMQRNYGYTF. Written as DNA, the CDR3 is TGTGCCAGTAGTATGCAGAGGAACTATGGCTACACCTTC. The chain joins TRBV19 to TRBJ1-2, with no clear D. The length of the CDR3 is 13 residues. Germline loops: CDR1 LNHDA, CDR2 SQIVND (reference sequence). The V end lost 3 bases, the J end lost 2 bases, and 7 bases lay between the germline ends. The full variable domain, with the rest looked up from reference TRBV19 and TRBJ1-2, is DGGITQSPKYLFRKEGQNVTLSCEQNLNHDAMYWYRQDPGQGLRLIYYSQIVNDFQKGDIAEGYSVSREKKESFPLTVTSAQKNPTAFYLCASSMQRNYGYTFGSGTRLTVV.

This chain joins TRBV27 and TRBJ2-7, with 12 bases aligning to TRBD2. Trimming removed 6 bases from V and 2 bases from J; junction bases left unmatched: 5. In germline, CDR1 is MNHEY, CDR2 SMNVEV (reference sequence). The CDR3 has 15 residues. In DNA form, the CDR3 reads TGTGCCAGCAGGGTGACTAGCGGGAGTACCTACGAGCAGTACTTC. Residues: CASRVTSGSTYEQYF.

The rearrangement links TRBV28 to TRBJ1-6; 9 nucleotides align to TRBD1. Germline CDR1 is MDHEN and CDR2 is SYDVKM. The junction had 11 bases not matched to a gene; V was cut back by 10 bases and J by 7 bases. This CDR3 is 15 amino acids long. This CDR3 reads CATLPKTGGNSPLHF. In DNA form, the CDR3 reads TGTGCCACCCTACCGAAGACAGGGGGGAATTCACCCCTCCACTTT.

The chain combines TRBV7-2 with TRBJ2-2, with 9 bases aligning to TRBD1. CDR3 length: 14 amino acids. After removal of 5 bases from V and 3 bases from J, the junction contained 1 base not matched to a gene. Germline CDR1 SGHTA, CDR2 FQGNSA. DNA of the CDR3: TGTGCCAGCAGCAGGACAGGGGACACCGGGGAGCTGTTTTTT. Its protein is CASSRTGDTGELFF.

This chain links TRBV7-3 with TRBJ2-7; 10 bases map to TRBD2. V lost 5 bases to trimming and J lost 2 bases; unmatched junction nucleotides: 6. Germline CDR1 and CDR2: SGHTA and FQGTGA. The CDR3 runs 15 residues. The CDR3 coding sequence is TGTGCCAGCAGCCCCCGAACTAGCGGGGCCTACGAGCAGTACTTC. Protein sequence: CASSPRTSGAYEQYF.

The chain carries TRBV4-1 and TRBJ2-1; D is uncertain. With 7 bases removed from V and 11 bases from J, the gap between germline ends came to 12 bases. The germline CDR1 and CDR2 sequences are MGHRA and YSYEKL. This CDR3 has 11 residues. The CDR3 nucleotides are TGCGCCAGCATGATCGCGGATCAGCAGTTCTTC. It codes for CASMIADQQFF.

There are a few counts of this clone. This rearrangement joins TRBV2 to TRBJ1-5; 8 nucleotides agree with TRBD1. The CDR3 is 13 residues long. The trim removed 6 bases at V and 6 bases at J, leaving 4 bases unmatched. Germline CDR1 SNHLY, CDR2 FYNNEI. CDR3 sequence reads: CASSRTGSQPQHF. CDR3 DNA sequence: TGTGCCAGCAGCAGGACAGGGAGTCAGCCCCAGCATTTT. The whole variable domain, filled in from reference TRBV2 and TRBJ1-5, reads EPEVTQTPSHQVTQMGQEVILRCVPISNHLYFYWYRQILGQKVEFLVSFYNNEISEKSEIFDDQFSVERPDGSNFTLKIRSTKLEDSAMYFCASSRTGSQPQHFGDGTRLSIL.

The table lists this clone with a count of one. The V gene is TRBV18, the J gene TRBJ2-1; 12 nucleotides align to TRBD2. Germline CDR1 KGHSH, CDR2 LQKENI. The junction had 6 bases not matched to a gene; V was cut back by 5 bases and J by 7 bases. The CDR3 consists of 15 residues. DNA for the CDR3: TGTGCCAGCTCATCCACTAGCGGGAGGACGAATGAGCAGTTCTTC. This encodes CASSSTSGRTNEQFF.

The chain recombines TRBV5-4 with TRBJ1-4, with 8 bases matching TRBD1. CDR1 SGHNT and CDR2 YYREEE come from the germline V gene (reference sequence). The CDR3 has 15 amino acids. V trimming: 4 bases; J trimming: 6 bases; junction bases outside the gene matches: 8. CDR3 amino acids: CASSIDGQGHEKLFF. Written as DNA, the CDR3 is TGTGCCAGCAGCATCGATGGACAGGGACATGAAAAACTGTTTTTT.

This rearrangement joins TRBV4-2 to TRBJ2-3; D remains unclear. The CDR3 contains 18 residues. V was cut by 2 bases and J by 2 bases, with 20 bases left in between. CDR1 LGHNA and CDR2 YNFKEQ come from the germline V gene. This CDR3 reads CASSQPLGGNLNTDTQYF. As DNA, the CDR3 is TGTGCCAGCAGCCAACCCCTAGGCGGCAATCTAAACACAGATACGCAGTATTTT.

In this sample, this clone turned up a few times. CDR3 in DNA: TGCGCCAGCAGCCAAGATGGGGGACAGGGGGGGTCTGAAGCTTTCTTT. It encodes CASSQDGGQGGSEAFF. The chain combines TRBV4-1 with TRBJ1-1; 11 bases are shared with TRBD1. Germline CDR1 MGHRA, CDR2 YSYEKL. This CDR3 spans 16 amino acids. J lost 6 bases, V lost 0 bases, and 6 bases had no gene match.

This chain connects TRBV3-1 (or the pseudogene TRBV3-2) to TRBJ1-3; a possible D gene is TRBD1 (6 bases). CDR3 length: 15 amino acids. Trimming pared 0 bases from V and 3 bases from J, leaving 9 bases between. CDR1 and CDR2 (germline): LGHDT, YNNKEL (reference sequence). The CDR3 DNA reads TGTGCCAGCAGCCAAGACCAGGGACATGGAAACACCATATATTTT. This sequence encodes CASSQDQGHGNTIYF.

The DNA for the CDR3 is TGTGCCAGCAGCGCAGACAGGTTCTATGGCTACACCTTC. Translation gives CASSADRFYGYTF. The gene calls are TRBV9 and TRBJ1-2; weak D call: TRBD1 (6 bases). V lost 3 bases and J lost 4, with 10 bases in between. Germline V gene sequence: CDR1 SGDLS, CDR2 YYNGEE. The CDR3 is 13 amino acids.